One sample yielded the 6 T cell receptor beta chains listed below, sequenced in a study of CXCR3-negative and CXCR3-positive naive CD8 T cells (dated by TCRdb to about 2019). These reads were obtained on a NextSeq 550. The Human TCR Profiling Kit (MiLaboratory) was used to make UMI-labeled 5' RACE TRB cDNA libraries. After TCRdb reprocessed the reads, each CDR3 protein sequence was kept as one row, without DNA. The table for this sample shows tens of thousands of distinct CDR3 sequences. The top ten constitute approximately 0.99% of the sample. Sequenced sample: naive CXCR3- CD8+ T cells from blood. The cell subset or site label, read with the paper, signifies: CD45RO-CCR7+CD27+CD95- naive CD8+ T cells lacking CXCR3 (TNR3-). The receptors originated from a human donor in good health. Some clones in this sample may be carry-over from other donors' samples.

V gene TRBV5-1 combines with J gene TRBJ2-7; TCRdb names TRBD1, which stays unverified in the absence of DNA. Germline V gene lookup returns CDR1 SGHRS and CDR2 YFSETQ. The CDR3 has 14 residues. The CDR3 spells CASSLTVPTYEQYF.

This sequence joins TRBV20-1 and TRBJ2-7; TCRdb gives TRBD2 as the D gene, but with no DNA this cannot be confirmed. The germline V gene has CDR1 DFQATT and CDR2 SNEGSKA (reference sequence). The CDR3 has 15 amino acids. Here the CDR3 reads CSARPVAVVSYEQYF.

Here the CDR3 reads CASSPFTGAAGAGELFF. The chain employs TRBV5-6 and TRBJ2-2; TCRdb's D call, TRBD1, is unchecked because there is no DNA. This CDR3 spans 17 amino acids. Germline assignment: CDR1 SGHDT and CDR2 YYEEEE.

The gene calls are TRBV7-9 and TRBJ2-5. The germline CDR1 and CDR2 sequences are SEHNR and FQNEAQ (reference sequence). The CDR3 totals 15 residues. The CDR3 sequence is CASSSPVGFGETQYF.

CDR3 sequence: CSVEDDSASGANVLTF. The chain joins TRBV29-1 to TRBJ2-6. Germline values: CDR1 SQVTM, CDR2 ANQGSEA. The CDR3 is made up of 16 amino acids.

This chain uses TRBV15 with TRBJ1-6; checking the TCRdb D call of TRBD1 is not possible without DNA. The CDR3 is 17 residues long. In germline, CDR1 is LNHNV, CDR2 YYDKDF (reference sequence). CDR3 amino acids: CATSSPRQGGTNSPLHF.